The clone carrying this TCR beta chain has a handful of counts. CDR3 size: 15 residues. Trimming removed 5 bases from V and 5 bases from J; junction bases left unmatched: 11. This specimen belongs to a study of T cells after yellow fever vaccination. The authors made TCR cDNA by 5'RACE template switching, adding a universal primer site and UMIs. TCRdb re-derived calls from the 5' RACE reads in MiXCR, one entry per CDR3 protein. The repertoire consists of around 300,000 distinct CDR3 sequences, with 4% to 5.5% occurring once and the leading ten covering 19%. The starting material was PBMCs, obtained 15 days after the yellow fever booster vaccination. J is TRBJ1-1 and V is TRBV12-3 or TRBV12-4, with TRBD1 matching 7 bases. The TCR sequence derives from a man aged 18-30 years who received the YFV17D yellow fever vaccine. Here the CDR3 reads CASSPSWTGGTEAFF. The CDR3 coding sequence is TGTGCCAGCAGTCCCTCATGGACAGGCGGTACTGAAGCTTTCTTT.